The T cell receptor (beta chain) under discussion was sequenced for a study of shared clonotypes between healthy human individuals. A single count supports this clone. The antigen is undetermined. CDR3 length equals 15 residues. V dropped 5 bases and J dropped 4; count of bases not matched to a gene: 4. The germline V gene encodes CDR1 MNHNY and CDR2 SVGAGI (reference sequence). Data came from immunoSEQ multiplex PCR; TCRdb stores just in-frame clones and leaves some out. The sample carries about 680,000 clones, 60% to 75% recorded once. General study results and limits: Generation probabilities were higher for clonotypes shared across all four sorted-subset donors than for unshared ones.

This chain uses TRBV6-6 with TRBJ2-3; 12 nucleotides align to TRBD2. This TCR was recovered from a woman aged 25 to 39 in good health. The sequenced material came from memory CD4+ T cells sorted from blood. Subset defined: CD45RA-negative fraction. CDR3 protein: CASSPRLAGADTQYF. CDR3 in DNA: TGTGCCAGCAGTCCTCGACTAGCGGGAGCAGATACGCAGTATTTT.